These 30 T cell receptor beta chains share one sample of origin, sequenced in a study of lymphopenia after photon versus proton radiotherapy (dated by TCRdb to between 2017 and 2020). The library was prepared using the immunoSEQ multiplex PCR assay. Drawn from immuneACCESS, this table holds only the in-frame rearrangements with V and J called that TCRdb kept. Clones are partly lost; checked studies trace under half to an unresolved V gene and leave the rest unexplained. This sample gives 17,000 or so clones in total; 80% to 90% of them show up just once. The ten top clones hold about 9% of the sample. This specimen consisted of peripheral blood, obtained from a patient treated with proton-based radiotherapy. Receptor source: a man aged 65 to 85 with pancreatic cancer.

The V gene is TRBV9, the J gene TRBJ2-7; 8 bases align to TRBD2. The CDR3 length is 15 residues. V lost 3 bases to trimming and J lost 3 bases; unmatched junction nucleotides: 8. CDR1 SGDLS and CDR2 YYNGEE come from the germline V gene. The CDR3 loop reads CASSASGGSSYEQYF. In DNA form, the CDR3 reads TGTGCCAGCAGCGCCAGCGGGGGAAGTAGCTACGAGCAGTACTTC.

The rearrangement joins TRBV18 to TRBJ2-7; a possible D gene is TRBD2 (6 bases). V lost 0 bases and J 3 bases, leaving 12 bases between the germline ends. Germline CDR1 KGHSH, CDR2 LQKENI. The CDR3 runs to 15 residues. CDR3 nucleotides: TGTGCCAGCTCACCACCGTCGAGGGGAGGCTACGAGCAGTACTTC. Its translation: CASSPPSRGGYEQYF. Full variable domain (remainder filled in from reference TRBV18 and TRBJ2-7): NAGVMQNPRHLVRRRGQEARLRCSPMKGHSHVYWYRQLPEEGLKFMVYLQKENIIDESGMPKERFSAEFPKEGPSILRIQQVVRGDSAAYFCASSPPSRGGYEQYFGPGTRLTVT.

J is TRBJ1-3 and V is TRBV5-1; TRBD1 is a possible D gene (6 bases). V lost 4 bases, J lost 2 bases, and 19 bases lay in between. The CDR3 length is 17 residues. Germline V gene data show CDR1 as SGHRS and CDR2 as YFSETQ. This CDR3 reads CASSATSGADTGNTIYF. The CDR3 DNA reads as TGCGCCAGCAGCGCGACATCAGGGGCCGACACTGGAAACACCATATATTTT.

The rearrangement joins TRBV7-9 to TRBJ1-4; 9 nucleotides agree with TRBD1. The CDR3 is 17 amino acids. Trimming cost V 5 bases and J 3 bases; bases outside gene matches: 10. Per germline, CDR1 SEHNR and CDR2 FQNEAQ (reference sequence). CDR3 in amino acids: CASSDTGGRAANEKLFF. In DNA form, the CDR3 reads TGTGCCAGCAGCGATACAGGGGGCAGGGCGGCTAATGAAAAACTGTTTTTT.

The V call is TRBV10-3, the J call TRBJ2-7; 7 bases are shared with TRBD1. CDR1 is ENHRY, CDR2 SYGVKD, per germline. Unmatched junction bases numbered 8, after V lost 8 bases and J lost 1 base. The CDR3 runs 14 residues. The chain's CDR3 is CAIGVETGSYEQYF. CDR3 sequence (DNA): TGTGCCATCGGTGTCGAGACAGGGTCCTACGAGCAGTACTTC.

CDR3 bases: TGCGCCAGCAGCCCCGGGACAGGGGGCAATACGCAGTATTTT. Translation: CASSPGTGGNTQYF. The rearrangement uses TRBV5-1 and TRBJ2-3; TRBD1 aligns across 12 bases. With V trimmed by 4 bases and J by 7 bases, 4 bases remained unmatched. The CDR3 extends over 14 amino acids. Germline lookup yields CDR1 SGHRS and CDR2 YFSETQ.

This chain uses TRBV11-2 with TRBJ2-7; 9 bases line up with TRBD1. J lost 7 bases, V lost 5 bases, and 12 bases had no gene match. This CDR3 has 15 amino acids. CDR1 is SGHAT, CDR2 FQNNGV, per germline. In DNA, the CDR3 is TGTGCCAGCAGCCCGACGGGACAGGGAGTACGGGAGCAGTACTTC. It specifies CASSPTGQGVREQYF.

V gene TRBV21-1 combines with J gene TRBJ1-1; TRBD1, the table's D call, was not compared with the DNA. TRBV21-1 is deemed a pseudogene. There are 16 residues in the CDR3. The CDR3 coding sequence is TGTGCCAGCAGCAAAGCTGGGGCTAACAGGGGGCGAGAAGCTTTCTTT. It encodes CASSKAGANRGREAFF.

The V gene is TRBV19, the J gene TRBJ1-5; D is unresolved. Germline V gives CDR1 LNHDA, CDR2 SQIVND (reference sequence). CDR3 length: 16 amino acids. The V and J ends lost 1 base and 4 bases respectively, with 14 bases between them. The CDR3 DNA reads TGTGCCAGTAGTATAGGGCAGTCCTACATTAATCAGCCCCAGCATTTT. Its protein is CASSIGQSYINQPQHF.

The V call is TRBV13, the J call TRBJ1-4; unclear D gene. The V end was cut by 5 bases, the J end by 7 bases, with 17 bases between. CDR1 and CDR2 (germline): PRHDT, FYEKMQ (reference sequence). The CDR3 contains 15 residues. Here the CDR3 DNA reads TGTGCCAGCAGCCCCCGTCCGGGTTCAGGTGAAAAACTGTTTTTT. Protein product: CASSPRPGSGEKLFF.

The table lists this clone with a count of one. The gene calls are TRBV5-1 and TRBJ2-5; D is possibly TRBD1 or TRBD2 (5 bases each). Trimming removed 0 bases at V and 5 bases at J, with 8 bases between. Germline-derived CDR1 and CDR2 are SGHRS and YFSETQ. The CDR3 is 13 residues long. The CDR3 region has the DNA TGCGCCAGCAGCTTGGGAGGGGAGGAGACCCAGTACTTC. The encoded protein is CASSLGGEETQYF.

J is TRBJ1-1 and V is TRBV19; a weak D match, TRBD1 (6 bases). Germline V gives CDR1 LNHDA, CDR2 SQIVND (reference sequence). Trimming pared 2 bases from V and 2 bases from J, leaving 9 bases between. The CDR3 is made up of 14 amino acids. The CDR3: CASSIQGLNTEAFF. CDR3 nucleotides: TGTGCCAGTAGTATACAGGGGTTAAACACTGAAGCTTTCTTT.

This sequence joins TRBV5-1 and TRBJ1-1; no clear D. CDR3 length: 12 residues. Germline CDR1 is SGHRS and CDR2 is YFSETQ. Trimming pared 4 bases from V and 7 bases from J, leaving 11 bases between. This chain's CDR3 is CASSPDTIEAFF. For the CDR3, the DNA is TGCGCCAGCAGCCCAGACACCATTGAAGCTTTCTTT.

The DNA for the CDR3 is TGTGCCAGCAGCTTCCGCCTAGCTAACTATGGCTACACCTTC. This codes for CASSFRLANYGYTF. The chain links TRBV5-8 to TRBJ1-2; D unresolved. CDR1 and CDR2 from the germline V gene are SGHTS and YDEGEE. The V gene lost 2 bases and the J gene lost 0 bases, with 8 bases spanning the gap. The CDR3 has 14 amino acids.

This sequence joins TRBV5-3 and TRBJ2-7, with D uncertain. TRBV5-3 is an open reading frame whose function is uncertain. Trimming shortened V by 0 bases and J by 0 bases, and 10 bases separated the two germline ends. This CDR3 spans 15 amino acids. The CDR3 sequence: CARSLDFSSSYEQYF. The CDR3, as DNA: TGTGCCAGAAGCTTGGACTTTTCGAGCTCCTACGAGCAGTACTTC.

The CDR3 protein is CASSIDRREGWPQHF. Written as DNA, the CDR3 is TGTGCCAGTAGTATAGATCGGAGGGAGGGATGGCCCCAGCATTTT. The rearrangement uses TRBV19 and TRBJ1-5; D is unresolved. The CDR3 is made up of 15 amino acids. CDR1 and CDR2 from the germline V gene are LNHDA and SQIVND (reference sequence). Trimming took 0 bases from V and 9 from J, leaving 15 bases between them.

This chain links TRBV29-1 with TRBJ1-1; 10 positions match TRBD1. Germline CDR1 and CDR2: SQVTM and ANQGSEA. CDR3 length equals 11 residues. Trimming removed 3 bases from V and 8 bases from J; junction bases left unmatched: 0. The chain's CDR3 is CSVEGQGEAFF. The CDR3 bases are TGCAGCGTTGAGGGACAGGGGGAAGCTTTCTTT. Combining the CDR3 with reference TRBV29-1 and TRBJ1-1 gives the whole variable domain SAVISQKPSRDICQRGTSLTIQCQVDSQVTMMFWYRQQPGQSLTLIATANQGSEATYESGFVIDKFPISRPNLTFSTLTVSNMSPEDSSIYLCSVEGQGEAFFGQGTRLTVV.

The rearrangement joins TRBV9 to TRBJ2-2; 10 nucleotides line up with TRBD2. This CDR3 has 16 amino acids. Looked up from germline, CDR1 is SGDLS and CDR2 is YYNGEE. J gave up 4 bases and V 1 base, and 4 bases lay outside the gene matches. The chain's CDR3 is CASSVPSGGFTGELFF. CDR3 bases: TGTGCCAGCAGCGTACCTAGCGGGGGTTTCACCGGGGAGCTGTTTTTT.

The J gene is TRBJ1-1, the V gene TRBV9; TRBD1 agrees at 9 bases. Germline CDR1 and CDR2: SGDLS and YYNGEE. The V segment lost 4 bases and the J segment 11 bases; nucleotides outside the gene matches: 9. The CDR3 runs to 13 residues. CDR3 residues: CASSPTGGEGAFF. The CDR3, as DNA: TGTGCCAGCAGCCCCACAGGGGGCGAGGGGGCTTTCTTT.

The CDR3 loop reads CASSLARGEQFF. In nucleotides, the CDR3 is TGTGCCAGCAGTTTAGCCCGGGGTGAGCAGTTCTTC. The chain couples TRBV28 to TRBJ2-1, with D possibly matching TRBD2 (5 bases). The germline gives CDR1 MDHEN, CDR2 SYDVKM. V lost 2 bases and J lost 9, with 8 bases in between. The CDR3 loop spans 12 amino acids. Using reference TRBV28 and TRBJ2-1 for the parts outside the CDR3, the full variable domain is DVKVTQSSRYLVKRTGEKVFLECVQDMDHENMFWYRQDPGLGLRLIYFSYDVKMKEKGDIPEGYSVSREKKERFSLILESASTNQTSMYLCASSLARGEQFFGPGTRLTVL.

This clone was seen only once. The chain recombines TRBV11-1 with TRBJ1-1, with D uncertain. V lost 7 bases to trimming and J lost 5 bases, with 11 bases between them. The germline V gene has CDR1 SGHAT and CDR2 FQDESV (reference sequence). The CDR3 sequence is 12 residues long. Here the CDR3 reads CASNGGRTEAFF. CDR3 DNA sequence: TGTGCCAGCAACGGAGGCCGGACTGAAGCTTTCTTT.

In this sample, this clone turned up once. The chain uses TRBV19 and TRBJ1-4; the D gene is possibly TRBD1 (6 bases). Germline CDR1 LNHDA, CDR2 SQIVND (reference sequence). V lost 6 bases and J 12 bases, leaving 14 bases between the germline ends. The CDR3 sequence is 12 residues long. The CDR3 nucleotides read TGTGCCAGTAGGGACAGCCCAGGGGAACTGTTTTTT. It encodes CASRDSPGELFF.

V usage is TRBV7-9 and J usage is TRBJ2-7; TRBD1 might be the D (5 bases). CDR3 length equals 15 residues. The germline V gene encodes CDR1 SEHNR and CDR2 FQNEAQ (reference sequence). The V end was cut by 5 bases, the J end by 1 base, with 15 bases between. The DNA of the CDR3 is TGTGCCAGCAGCCACCTATCAGGGTTTTCCTACGAGCAGTACTTC. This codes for CASSHLSGFSYEQYF. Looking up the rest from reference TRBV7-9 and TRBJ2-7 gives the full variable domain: DTGVSQNPRHKITKRGQNVTFRCDPISEHNRLYWYRQTLGQGPEFLTYFQNEAQLEKSRLLSDRFSAERPKGSFSTLEIQRTEQGDSAMYLCASSHLSGFSYEQYFGPGTRLTVT.

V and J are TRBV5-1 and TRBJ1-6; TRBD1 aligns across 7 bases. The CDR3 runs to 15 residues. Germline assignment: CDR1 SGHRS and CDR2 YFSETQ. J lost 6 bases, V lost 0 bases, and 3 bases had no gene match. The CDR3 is CASSLEGARNSPLHF. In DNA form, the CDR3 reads TGCGCCAGCAGCTTGGAGGGGGCTCGTAATTCACCCCTCCACTTT.

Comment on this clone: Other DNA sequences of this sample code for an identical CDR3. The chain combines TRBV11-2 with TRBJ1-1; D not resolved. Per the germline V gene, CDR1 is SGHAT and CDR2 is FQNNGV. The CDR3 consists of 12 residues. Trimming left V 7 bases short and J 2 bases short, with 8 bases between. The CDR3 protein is CASNRPNTEAFF. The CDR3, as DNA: TGTGCCAGCAACCGACCCAACACTGAAGCTTTCTTT.

CDR3 region: CASGGRTNTGELFF. For the CDR3, the DNA is TGTGCCAGTGGGGGACGCACGAACACCGGGGAGCTGTTTTTT. This rearrangement joins TRBV19 to TRBJ2-2; D possibly uses TRBD1 or TRBD2 (5 bases each). V gave up 8 bases and J gave up 0 bases, with 10 bases separating them. The V gene's germline CDR1 is LNHDA and CDR2 SQIVND (reference sequence). This CDR3 region has 14 residues.

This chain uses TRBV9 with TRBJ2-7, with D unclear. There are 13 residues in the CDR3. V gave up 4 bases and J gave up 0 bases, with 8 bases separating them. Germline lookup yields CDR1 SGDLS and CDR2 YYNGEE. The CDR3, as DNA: TGTGCCAGCAGCCCCCCTAGCTCCTACGAGCAGTACTTC. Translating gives CASSPPSSYEQYF.

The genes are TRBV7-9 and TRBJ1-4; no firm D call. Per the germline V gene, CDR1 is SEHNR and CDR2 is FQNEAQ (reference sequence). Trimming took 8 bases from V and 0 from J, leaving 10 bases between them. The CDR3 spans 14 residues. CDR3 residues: CASGRLSTNEKLFF. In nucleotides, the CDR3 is TGTGCCAGCGGACGACTTTCAACTAATGAAAAACTGTTTTTT. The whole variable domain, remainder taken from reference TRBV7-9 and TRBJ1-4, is DTGVSQNPRHKITKRGQNVTFRCDPISEHNRLYWYRQTLGQGPEFLTYFQNEAQLEKSRLLSDRFSAERPKGSFSTLEIQRTEQGDSAMYLCASGRLSTNEKLFFGSGTQLSVL.

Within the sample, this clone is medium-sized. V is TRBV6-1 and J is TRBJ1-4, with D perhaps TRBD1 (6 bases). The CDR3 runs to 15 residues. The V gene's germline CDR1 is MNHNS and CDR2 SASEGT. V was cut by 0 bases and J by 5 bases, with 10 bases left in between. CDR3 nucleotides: TGTGCCAGCAGTGAAGCGGCAGGGGACAATGAAAAACTGTTTTTT. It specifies CASSEAAGDNEKLFF.

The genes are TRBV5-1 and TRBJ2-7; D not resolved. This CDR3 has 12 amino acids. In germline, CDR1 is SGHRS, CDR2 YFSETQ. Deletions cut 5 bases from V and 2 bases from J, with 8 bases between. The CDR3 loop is CASRPDTYEQYF. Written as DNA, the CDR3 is TGCGCCAGCAGGCCTGACACCTACGAGCAGTACTTC. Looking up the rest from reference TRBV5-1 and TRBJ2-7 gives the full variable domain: KAGVTQTPRYLIKTRGQQVTLSCSPISGHRSVSWYQQTPGQGLQFLFEYFSETQRNKGNFPGRFSGRQFSNSRSEMNVSTLELGDSALYLCASRPDTYEQYFGPGTRLTVT.